This T cell receptor (beta chain) was captured by sequencing in a study of response to subunit inactivated influenza vaccine. CDR3 length equals 15 residues. The germline V and J ends were trimmed by 2 bases and 0 bases, with 11 bases remaining between them. Germline CDR1 and CDR2: SGHTA and FQGNSA. In TCRdb, the RT-PCR reads were re-called with MiXCR into one record per CDR3 protein. The data show about 540,000 distinct CDR3 sequences, approximately 20% seen once. The same sample was also used in a study of T cells expressing NK-cell markers. That report adds: Researchers built TCR beta cDNA using 5'RACE template switching with UMIs. Sequencing of TCR beta repertoires drew on sorted CD3+CD56+NKG2C+, CD3+CD56+NKG2C- and CD3+CD56-NKG2C+ T cells. Seropositivity for HCMV was found in seven of the eight sequenced donors, with one seronegative. Roughly 1.0-7.0% of CD8+ T cells in about six donors belonged to dominant NKG2C+ clonotypes.

Source: CD4+ T cells sorted from PBMCs, taken about 11 days after vaccination. V is TRBV7-2 and J is TRBJ2-7; no clear D gene. This receptor was taken from a man aged 50-59 years who received an inactivated influenza vaccine. The CDR3 loop is CASSLMTLDSYEQYF. The CDR3 nucleotides read TGTGCCAGCAGCTTAATGACGCTAGACTCCTACGAGCAGTACTTC. Using reference TRBV7-2 and TRBJ2-7 for the parts outside the CDR3, the full variable domain is GAGVSQSPSNKVTEKGKDVELRCDPISGHTALYWYRQSLGQGLEFLIYFQGNSAPDKSGLPSDRFSAERTGGSVSTLTIQRTQQEDSAVYLCASSLMTLDSYEQYFGPGTRLTVT.